The 8 T cell receptor beta chains below come from one sample, sequenced in a study of blood T cell repertoires in COVID-19. Some clones are missing from TCRdb's copy, which holds only in-frame ones; the method was immunoSEQ multiplex PCR. This repertoire shows 250,000 to 300,000 clones, about 85% found once; its top ten account for 3.6%. The sample taken for sequencing was peripheral blood. The receptor set was obtained from a man aged 18 to 29 with active or convalescent COVID-19.

This clone has more than one count but fewer than ten. The J gene is TRBJ1-5, the V gene TRBV12-5; unclear D gene. Germline CDR1 is LGHNT and CDR2 is FRNRAP. Trimming removed 7 bases at V and 2 bases at J, with 21 bases between. The CDR3 totals 17 residues. DNA of the CDR3: TGTGCTAGTGTTTTAAGCCCCGGAGGAAATGGCAATCAGCCCCAGCATTTT. Translated: CASVLSPGGNGNQPQHF.

V usage is TRBV6-1 and J usage is TRBJ2-1; possible D gene TRBD2, 6 bases. Looked up from germline, CDR1 is MNHNS and CDR2 is SASEGT. The CDR3 length is 13 residues. The V gene lost 3 bases and the J gene lost 8 bases, with 11 bases spanning the gap. CDR3 DNA: TGTGCCAGCAGTGAGGGGAGGCGCGATGAGCAGTTCTTC. It specifies CASSEGRRDEQFF.

This chain uses TRBV30 with TRBJ2-6; D perhaps matches TRBD1 (5 bases). The ends were cut back, 5 bases at V and 0 bases at J, with 8 bases in the middle. CDR3 length: 14 residues. Germline CDR1 reads GTSNPN; CDR2 reads SVGIG (reference sequence). CDR3 residues: CAWAGSSGANVLTF. As DNA, the CDR3 is TGTGCCTGGGCAGGGTCCTCTGGGGCCAACGTCCTGACTTTC.

The CDR3 nucleotides read TGTGCCAGCAGTTTAGGAGCGGAGGGAGACACTGAAGCTTTCTTT. It yields the protein CASSLGAEGDTEAFF. The chain has TRBV28 and TRBJ1-1; no clear D gene. This CDR3 comprises 15 residues. Trimming stripped 2 bases from V and 3 bases from J, with 13 bases between. Germline lookup yields CDR1 MDHEN and CDR2 SYDVKM.

This chain uses TRBV28 with TRBJ2-7, with a possible D match to TRBD1 (6 bases). V was cut by 3 bases and J by 4 bases, with 19 bases left in between. The CDR3 runs 16 residues. Germline V gene data show CDR1 as MDHEN and CDR2 as SYDVKM. CDR3 nucleotide sequence: TGTGCCAGCAGTTTCCATAACAGGGTATGGTCGTACGAGCAGTACTTC. Translating it yields CASSFHNRVWSYEQYF. The full variable domain, rest sourced from reference TRBV28 and TRBJ2-7, is DVKVTQSSRYLVKRTGEKVFLECVQDMDHENMFWYRQDPGLGLRLIYFSYDVKMKEKGDIPEGYSVSREKKERFSLILESASTNQTSMYLCASSFHNRVWSYEQYFGPGTRLTVT.

This clone was recorded once. The CDR3 here is CASSSPGTGYNEQFF. In DNA form, the CDR3 reads TGTGCCAGCAGCTCACCCGGGACTGGATACAATGAGCAGTTCTTC. The chain uses TRBV7-3 and TRBJ2-1; D is perhaps TRBD2 (6 bases). Deletions cut 4 bases from V and 4 bases from J, with 14 bases between. CDR1 is SGHTA and CDR2 is FQGTGA in the germline V gene. The CDR3 totals 15 residues.

The CDR3 protein is CASSVGGGNQPQHF. CDR3 in DNA: TGTGCCAGCAGCGTAGGGGGGGGCAATCAGCCCCAGCATTTT. This rearrangement joins TRBV9 to TRBJ1-5, with D possibly TRBD1 on 5 matching bases. In germline, CDR1 is SGDLS, CDR2 YYNGEE. The CDR3 extends over 14 amino acids. Trimming removed 0 bases from V and 2 bases from J, with 6 bases in between.

The chain has TRBV5-1 and TRBJ1-2, with 9 bases fitting TRBD1. With 5 bases clipped from V and 6 bases from J, the junction kept 8 bases outside the gene matches. The CDR3 length is 14 residues. The germline V gene encodes CDR1 SGHRS and CDR2 YFSETQ. CDR3 sequence (DNA): TGCGCCAGCAGGCGGTCACAGGGGGCAAATGGCTACACCTTC. Translated: CASRRSQGANGYTF.